This note documents a single T cell receptor beta chain sequence. Its matching antigen is unknown. With 60 Vbeta and 13 Jbeta primers, the PCR was carried out. Assay: immunoSEQ multiplex PCR; the TCRdb copy retains only in-frame clones and omits some. The repertoire holds under 200,000 clones, with around three quarters as singletons. V dropped 6 bases and J dropped 3 bases, with 6 bases sitting between them. Per the germline V gene, CDR1 is LNHDA and CDR2 is SQIVND (reference sequence). The CDR3 is 11 residues long. This entry belongs to a study of cytomegalovirus exposure and HLA in healthy donors. Study findings and constraints: HLA alleles were associated with fewer than 20,000 TCR beta sequences in a later analysis at 0.05 false discovery rate. Relative to equally common others, HLA-associated TCR beta chains showed greater clonal expansion in a later analysis. An analysis was carried out later, and it reportedly showed fewer N-insertions in an Asian-associated ancestry cluster than the approximately 700-donor mean.

This TCR was sampled from a man aged 50 to 59 in good health and CMV-seropositive. Sequences were obtained from PBMCs. The rearrangement joins TRBV19 to TRBJ2-7; unclear D gene. The CDR3 loop is CASRNIYEQYF. The CDR3 DNA reads as TGTGCCAGTAGAAACATCTACGAGCAGTACTTC. Supplemented by reference TRBV19 and TRBJ2-7, the full variable domain reads DGGITQSPKYLFRKEGQNVTLSCEQNLNHDAMYWYRQDPGQGLRLIYYSQIVNDFQKGDIAEGYSVSREKKESFPLTVTSAQKNPTAFYLCASRNIYEQYFGPGTRLTVT.